Listed below are T cell receptor beta chains from one sample, sequenced in a study of T cell responses to AZD1222 COVID-19 vaccine. TCRdb keeps only in-frame clones here, not all; method: immunoSEQ multiplex PCR. The data show 150,000 to 200,000 clones, 90% seen once. The sequencing here drew on peripheral blood, taken 28 days after the second AZD1222 dose. The receptors shown here come from an adult who received the AZD1222 COVID-19 vaccine. The CDR3 runs from the conserved cysteine through the conserved F or W. A D gene is named only where the DNA matches it firmly. Expanded clones are given a class, and other clones once, few, many or no size at all.

size | D | J | V | CDR3 | DNA
- | - | TRBJ1-2 | TRBV10-1 | CASSGRGNYGYTF | TGCGCCAGCAGTGGACGGGGCAACTATGGCTACACCTTC
- | - | TRBJ2-6 | TRBV3-1/TRBV3-2 | CASSLTGWGAGANVLTF | TGTGCCAGCAGCCTTACAGGTTGGGGGGCTGGGGCCAACGTCCTGACTTTC
- | - | TRBJ1-5 | TRBV9 | CASSESDNQPQHF | TGTGCCAGCAGCGAGTCCGACAATCAGCCCCAGCATTTT
- | - | TRBJ1-3 | TRBV6-5 | CASSYSTGASGNTIYF | TGTGCCAGCAGTTACTCGACAGGCGCCTCTGGAAACACCATATATTTT
- | - | TRBJ2-5 | TRBV11-2 | CASSSPGAVIQETQYF | TGTGCCAGCAGCTCGCCAGGGGCGGTGATCCAAGAGACCCAGTACTTC
- | TRBD1 | TRBJ2-7 | TRBV28 | CASTRTGTYEQYF | TGTGCCAGCACCCGGACAGGAACCTACGAGCAGTACTTC
once | - | TRBJ2-4 | TRBV9 | CASSVAEALGGKNIQYF | TGTGCCAGCAGCGTAGCGGAGGCATTGGGGGGCAAAAACATTCAGTACTTC
- | - | TRBJ1-6 | TRBV9 | CASSVGDLSGVGSPLHF | TGTGCCAGCAGCGTAGGAGATTTAAGTGGGGTGGGTTCACCCCTCCACTTT
- | - | TRBJ2-2 | TRBV3-1/TRBV3-2 | CASSQEWWRGATGELFF | TGTGCCAGCAGCCAAGAGTGGTGGCGGGGAGCCACCGGGGAGCTGTTTTTT
- | - | TRBJ1-2 | TRBV27 | CASREVGREGGYTF | TGTGCCAGCAGAGAGGTTGGGCGGGAGGGCGGCTACACCTTC
few | - | TRBJ1-6 | TRBV7-6 | CASSPRPVDSPLHF | TGTGCCAGCAGCCCCCGCCCCGTTGATTCACCCCTCCACTTT
few | - | TRBJ2-2 | TRBV18 | CASSPLSTGELFF | TGTGCCAGCTCACCCCTCTCTACCGGGGAGCTGTTTTTT
- | - | TRBJ1-5 | TRBV6-9 | CASSYLDAVAPMDQPQHF | TGTGCCAGCAGTTATTTGGACGCCGTCGCTCCTATGGATCAGCCCCAGCATTTT
- | - | TRBJ1-2 | TRBV7-9 | CASSLAANYGYTF | TGTGCCAGCAGCTTAGCTGCCAACTATGGCTACACCTTC
- | - | TRBJ1-1 | TRBV7-8 | CASSLHLGIEAFF | TGTGCCAGCAGCTTACATCTTGGGATTGAAGCTTTCTTT
- | - | TRBJ1-2 | TRBV24-1 | CATSDLDSNYGYTF | TGTGCCACCAGTGATTTGGACAGCAACTATGGCTACACCTTC
once | - | TRBJ1-5 | TRBV19 | CASTSIPPRSNQPQHF | TGTGCCAGTACTTCTATCCCCCCAAGGAGCAATCAGCCCCAGCATTTT
- | - | TRBJ2-2 | TRBV24-1 | CATSDLRTGELFF | TGTGCCACCAGTGATTTGCGCACCGGGGAGCTGTTTTTT
- | TRBD1 | TRBJ1-2 | TRBV19 | CASRDRDRGYGYTF | TGTGCCAGTAGGGACCGGGACAGGGGATATGGCTACACCTTC
- | TRBD2 | TRBJ2-1 | TRBV7-3 | CASSSRTSGNYNEQFF | TGTGCCAGCAGCTCCCGGACTAGCGGGAACTACAATGAGCAGTTCTTC
once | TRBD1 | TRBJ2-5 | TRBV7-9 | CASSPLGQGSETQYF | TGTGCCAGCAGCCCATTAGGACAGGGGTCAGAGACCCAGTACTTC
- | - | TRBJ1-2 | TRBV3-1/TRBV3-2 | CASSQAGHQGPNGYTF | TGTGCCAGCAGCCAAGCCGGGCATCAGGGGCCTAATGGCTACACCTTC
- | TRBD2 | TRBJ2-3 | TRBV4-2 | CASSPGLAGGPGADTQYF | TGTGCCAGCAGCCCGGGACTAGCGGGAGGGCCGGGAGCAGATACGCAGTATTTT